This T cell receptor beta chain was retrieved from a study of OX40 agonist ivuxolimab in advanced cancers. Study-wide findings and caveats: At doses 0.1 to 3.0 mg/kg, CD4+ and CD8+ clones expanded. In a subset of nonresponders, normalized T-cell clonal expansion was also low. The work left the antigen specificity of expanded peripheral T cells undetermined. Among the lowest peripheral clonal expansion occurred in 0.1-3.0 mg/kg partial responders.

On this clone itself: The antigen is unknown.

The table came from immunoSEQ multiplex PCR; TCRdb's copy has only in-frame clones and leaves some out. The table has 65,000 to 80,000 clones, 92% seen once. CDR3 length: 15 amino acids. Germline V CDR1 and CDR2: LNHDA, SQIVND (reference sequence). The J segment lost 7 bases and the V segment lost 5 bases, leaving 10 bases of the junction unmatched. The sequencing here drew on CD4+ or CD8+ T cells sorted from blood, taken in a trial of the OX40 agonist ivuxolimab. The chain has TRBV19 and TRBJ1-2, with 10 bases fitting TRBD1. This TCR was sampled from an adult with an advanced solid tumor such as melanoma, head and neck, liver or kidney cancer. Written as DNA, the CDR3 is TGTGCCAGTAGTCGCCCGGGACAGGGGCATACTGGCTACACCTTC. Amino acid sequence: CASSRPGQGHTGYTF.